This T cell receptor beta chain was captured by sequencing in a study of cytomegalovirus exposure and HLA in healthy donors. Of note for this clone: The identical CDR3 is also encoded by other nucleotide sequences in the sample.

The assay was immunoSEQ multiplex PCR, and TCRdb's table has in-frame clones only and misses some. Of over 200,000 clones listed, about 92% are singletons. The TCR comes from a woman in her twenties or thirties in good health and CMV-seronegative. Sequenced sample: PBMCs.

CDR3 loop: CASSLGSGSGYNEQFF. For the CDR3, the DNA is TGCGCCAGCAGCTTGGGCAGCGGGAGTGGGTACAATGAGCAGTTCTTC. The chain uses TRBV5-1 and TRBJ2-1; 8 nucleotides agree with TRBD2. Losses at the gene ends were 0 bases for V and 4 bases for J; bases not matched to a gene: 6. In germline, CDR1 is SGHRS, CDR2 YFSETQ. The CDR3 runs to 16 residues.